Presented here are 6 T cell receptor beta chains from one specimen sequenced in a study of blood T cell repertoires in COVID-19. The method was immunoSEQ multiplex PCR; TCRdb's version includes in-frame clones alone and lacks a portion of them. Among roughly 500,000 clones listed, approximately 85% were seen once. Sample: peripheral blood. The receptor set was obtained from a human donor in a cohort sampled during active COVID-19.

The gene calls are TRBV10-3 and TRBJ2-6; 8 bases map to TRBD1. The CDR3 spans 16 residues. V was clipped by 4 bases and J by 2 bases; unmatched bases: 4. The germline gives CDR1 ENHRY, CDR2 SYGVKD. The CDR3 spells CAISAQGATGANVLTF. The CDR3 DNA reads TGTGCCATCAGTGCGCAGGGGGCTACTGGGGCCAACGTCCTGACTTTC.

This CDR3 reads CASQGDGYTF. DNA of the CDR3: TGTGCCAGCCAGGGGGACGGCTACACCTTC. V is TRBV28 and J is TRBJ1-2, with 7 positions matching TRBD1. The CDR3 contains 10 residues. J gave up 8 bases and V 8 bases, and 2 bases lay outside the gene matches. Per germline, CDR1 MDHEN and CDR2 SYDVKM.

CDR3 in amino acids: CASSLGQKFNYGYTF. CDR3 nucleotides: TGTGCCAGCAGCTTGGGACAGAAATTTAACTATGGCTACACCTTC. The chain is built from TRBV5-4 and TRBJ1-2; tentative D call: TRBD1 (5 bases). This CDR3 spans 15 amino acids. Per the germline V gene, CDR1 is SGHNT and CDR2 is YYREEE (reference sequence). The ends were cut back, 0 bases at V and 1 base at J, with 10 bases in the middle.

The chain employs TRBV11-2 and TRBJ2-1; tentative D call: TRBD2 (5 bases). Per the germline V gene, CDR1 is SGHAT and CDR2 is FQNNGV. The V gene lost 0 bases and the J gene lost 8 bases, with 23 bases spanning the gap. This CDR3 has 18 amino acids. CDR3 loop: CASSLDLGLALHMDEQFF. DNA of the CDR3: TGTGCCAGCAGCTTAGATCTCGGATTAGCGCTCCACATGGATGAGCAGTTCTTC.

Regarding this clone: At the DNA level, this CDR3 is encoded by other sequences in the same sample as well. The chain recombines TRBV30 with TRBJ1-5, with 8 bases identical to TRBD1. V was pared by 0 bases and J by 5 bases, with 0 bases of the junction left unmatched. From germline, CDR1 is GTSNPN and CDR2 SVGIG (reference sequence). This CDR3 contains 13 residues. The CDR3 DNA sequence: TGTGCCTGGAGTGTACAGGGGGATCAGCCCCAGCATTTT. Its protein product is CAWSVQGDQPQHF.

The V gene is TRBV4-1, the J gene TRBJ2-5; perhaps TRBD2 as D (6 bases). This CDR3 spans 14 amino acids. Trimming left V 1 base short and J 5 bases short, with 11 bases between. Germline CDR1 and CDR2: MGHRA and YSYEKL. Written as DNA, the CDR3 is TGCGCCAGCAGCCAAGTACTAGCACGTGAGACCCAGTACTTC. It translates to CASSQVLARETQYF.